This record looks at one T cell receptor (beta chain) sequence and its context. Original analysis: Estimation of nucleated cell counts was performed using reference gene primer amplification. Sequencing was performed with immunoSEQ multiplex PCR; in TCRdb, only in-frame clones are kept and a portion is missing. D and trimming were read from the DNA, whereas the V and J calls and clone size are those reported in that table. There are tens of thousands of clones in the sample; more than 65% occur only once, and roughly 4.5% lies in the top ten. The CDR3 is made up of 15 amino acids. This specimen comes from a study of blood T cell repertoires in COVID-19. Study overall: Samples taken during acute and convalescent COVID-19 were collected in the United States, Italy and Spain. T cells, B-cell-depleted T cells, or PBMCs supplied cDNA or gDNA.

Sequencing used peripheral blood. The rearrangement joins TRBV1 to TRBJ1-5. TRBV1 is reported as a pseudogene. The TCR was taken from a woman aged 55-69 years with acute or convalescent COVID-19. The CDR3, as DNA: TGCACCAGCAGCCAAGTACTGGAGTCAAATCAGCCCCAGCATTTT. Protein: CTSSQVLESNQPQHF.